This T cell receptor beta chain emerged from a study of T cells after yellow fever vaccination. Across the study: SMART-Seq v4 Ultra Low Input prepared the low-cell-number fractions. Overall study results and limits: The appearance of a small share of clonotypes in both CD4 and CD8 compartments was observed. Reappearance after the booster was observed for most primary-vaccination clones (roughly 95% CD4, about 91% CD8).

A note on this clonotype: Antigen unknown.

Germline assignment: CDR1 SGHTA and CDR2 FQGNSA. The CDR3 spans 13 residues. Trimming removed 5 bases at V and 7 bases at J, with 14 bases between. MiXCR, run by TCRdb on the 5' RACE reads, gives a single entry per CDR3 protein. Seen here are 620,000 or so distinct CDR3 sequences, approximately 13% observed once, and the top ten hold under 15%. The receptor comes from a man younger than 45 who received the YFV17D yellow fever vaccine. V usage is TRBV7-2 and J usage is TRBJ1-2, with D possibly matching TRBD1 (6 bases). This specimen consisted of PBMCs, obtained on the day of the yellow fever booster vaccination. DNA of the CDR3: TGTGCCAGCAGCCCCATACAGGGCGGTGGCTACACCTTC. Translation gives CASSPIQGGGYTF.